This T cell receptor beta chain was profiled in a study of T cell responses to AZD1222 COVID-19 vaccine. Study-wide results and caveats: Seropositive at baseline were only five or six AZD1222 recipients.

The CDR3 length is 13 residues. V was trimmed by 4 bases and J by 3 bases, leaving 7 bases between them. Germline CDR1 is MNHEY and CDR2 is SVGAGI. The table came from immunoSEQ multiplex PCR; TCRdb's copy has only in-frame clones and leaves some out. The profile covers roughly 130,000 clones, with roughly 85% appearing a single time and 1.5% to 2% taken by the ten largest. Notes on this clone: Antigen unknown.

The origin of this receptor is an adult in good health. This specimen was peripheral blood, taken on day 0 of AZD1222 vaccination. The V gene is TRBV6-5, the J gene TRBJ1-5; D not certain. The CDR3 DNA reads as TGTGCCAGCAGTTCCCCAAACAATCAGCCCCAGCATTTT. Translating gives CASSSPNNQPQHF.